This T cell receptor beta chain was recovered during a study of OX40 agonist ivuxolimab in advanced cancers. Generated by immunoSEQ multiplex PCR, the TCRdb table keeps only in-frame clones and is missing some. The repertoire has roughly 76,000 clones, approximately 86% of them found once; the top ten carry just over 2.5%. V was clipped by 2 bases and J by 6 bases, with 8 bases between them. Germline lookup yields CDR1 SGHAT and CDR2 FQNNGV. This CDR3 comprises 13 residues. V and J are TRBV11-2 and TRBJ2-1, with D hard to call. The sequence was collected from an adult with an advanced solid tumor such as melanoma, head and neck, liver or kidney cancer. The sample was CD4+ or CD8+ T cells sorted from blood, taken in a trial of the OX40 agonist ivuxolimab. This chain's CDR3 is CASSLKSGNEQFF. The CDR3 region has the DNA TGTGCCAGCAGCTTAAAATCCGGCAATGAGCAGTTCTTC. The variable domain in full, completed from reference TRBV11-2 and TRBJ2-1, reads EAGVAQSPRYKIIEKRQSVAFWCNPISGHATLYWYQQILGQGPKLLIQFQNNGVVDDSQLPKDRFSAERLKGVDSTLKIQPAKLEDSAVYLCASSLKSGNEQFFGPGTRLTVL.